This T cell receptor beta chain was obtained from a study of T cells in localized non-small cell lung cancer. The protocol was immunoSEQ multiplex PCR, while the TCRdb copy is restricted to in-frame clones and leaves out a portion. The table lists 2,100 or so clones, about 40% of them singletons. A few counts support this clone. What it binds is unknown. Study outcomes and limitations: Adjacent uninvolved lung tissue had the highest T cell clonality, exceeding tumor. Detection in adjacent lung was observed for a median 57 of the top 100 tumor clones. Owing to sequencing of a solitary tumor region, heterogeneity cannot be discounted. A higher density of T cells in blood coincided with extended overall survival.

Per the germline V gene, CDR1 is MNHGY and CDR2 is SAAAGT. The CDR3 has 18 residues. The V and J ends lost 6 bases and 5 bases, in that order; junction bases with no gene match: 15. The gene calls are TRBV6-8 and TRBJ2-5, with 13 bases that match TRBD2. The TCR sequence derives from a man aged 40 to 69 with stage I lung adenocarcinoma. The sample consisted of lung tumor tissue, taken before any cancer treatment. The CDR3 protein is CASRPGRLAGGPKETQYF. As DNA, the CDR3 is TGTGCCAGCAGACCCGGGCGACTAGCGGGGGGACCCAAGGAGACCCAGTACTTC.